This passage covers 18 T cell receptor beta chains from one sample sequenced in a study of T cell repertoires in aging, cancer and after chemotherapy. Multiplex touch-down PCR with TRB-A/B primers amplified rearranged V-D-J TRB sequences. TCRdb passed the multiplex PCR reads through MiXCR, listing each CDR3 protein once. The table has about 10,000 distinct CDR3 sequences, approximately 41% seen once. TCR beta rearrangements were amplified from peripheral blood genomic DNA. The sequencing input was blood. The origin of the receptors is a human donor in good health.

The rearrangement joins TRBV20-1 to TRBJ1-2, with a tentative D call TRBD1 (6 bases). Germline V gives CDR1 DFQATT, CDR2 SNEGSKA (reference sequence). This CDR3 contains 16 residues. V was clipped by 0 bases and J by 3 bases, with 17 bases between them. Here the CDR3 reads CSARDSQGGLDYGYTF. CDR3 nucleotides: TGCAGTGCTAGAGATTCACAGGGCGGACTCGACTATGGCTACACCTTC.

The V gene is TRBV30, the J gene TRBJ2-7; 8 bases are shared with TRBD2. Germline V gives CDR1 GTSNPN, CDR2 SVGIG (reference sequence). The V gene end was trimmed by 0 bases and the J gene end by 4 bases; junction bases not matched to a gene: 8. The CDR3 consists of 15 residues. CDR3 sequence reads: CAWSVRGLGEYEQYF. The DNA of the CDR3 is TGTGCCTGGAGTGTAAGGGGACTAGGGGAATACGAGCAGTACTTC. Using reference TRBV30 and TRBJ2-7 for the parts outside the CDR3, the full variable domain is SQTIHQWPATLVQPVGSPLSLECTVEGTSNPNLYWYRQAAGRGLQLLFYSVGIGQISSEVPQNLSASRPQDRQFILSSKKLLLSDSGFYLCAWSVRGLGEYEQYFGPGTRLTVT.

The chain recombines TRBV6-5 with TRBJ2-7, with 9 positions matching TRBD2. The germline V gene encodes CDR1 MNHEY and CDR2 SVGAGI. With V trimmed by 2 bases and J by 7 bases, 9 bases remained unmatched. The CDR3 is 15 residues long. CDR3 nucleotide sequence: TGTGCCAGCAGTTACAATCTAGCGGGGTCGTGGGAGCAGTACTTC. This gives the protein CASSYNLAGSWEQYF.

This chain links TRBV10-1 with TRBJ2-7, with 9 bases matching TRBD1. The trim removed 0 bases at V and 4 bases at J, leaving 4 bases unmatched. The CDR3 runs 15 residues. The germline V gene encodes CDR1 WNHNN and CDR2 SYGVQD (reference sequence). This CDR3 reads CASSESGQGFYEQYF. CDR3 nucleotides: TGCGCCAGCAGTGAGTCCGGACAGGGGTTTTACGAGCAGTACTTC.

The chain employs TRBV4-1 and TRBJ2-7, with 7 bases lining up with TRBD1. Looked up from germline, CDR1 is MGHRA and CDR2 is YSYEKL. V lost 3 bases and J lost 4; bases outside the gene matches: 15. There are 17 residues in the CDR3. The CDR3 nucleotides are TGCGCCAGCAGCCAGGTATCCCTGGGGACAGAGCGATACGAGCAGTACTTC. The encoded protein is CASSQVSLGTERYEQYF.

The CDR3 DNA sequence: TGTGCCAGCAGTCGTACGAGGGGAGACACCGGGGAGCTGTTTTTT. Protein sequence: CASSRTRGDTGELFF. The chain couples TRBV6-5 to TRBJ2-2; D may correspond to TRBD1 or TRBD2 (5 bases each). CDR1 and CDR2 from the germline V gene are MNHEY and SVGAGI. V lost 5 bases and J lost 3, with 13 bases in between. There are 15 residues in the CDR3.

The CDR3 region is CASSEAGRSNEQFF. CDR3 sequence (DNA): TGTGCCAGCAGTGAAGCCGGTAGAAGTAATGAGCAGTTCTTC. The chain recombines TRBV6-1 with TRBJ2-1; D remains unclear. Germline CDR1 MNHNS, CDR2 SASEGT. V lost 0 bases to trimming and J lost 7 bases, with 10 bases between them. This CDR3 is built from 14 residues.

The chain links TRBV6-2 or TRBV6-3 to TRBJ2-3; no reliable D call. Trimming removed 6 bases from V and 0 bases from J, with 13 bases in between. Germline V gene sequence: CDR1 MNHEY, CDR2 SVGEGT. The CDR3 is 15 residues long. CDR3 in amino acids: CASRPYLTSTDTQYF. CDR3 nucleotide sequence: TGTGCCAGCAGGCCCTACTTGACTAGCACAGATACGCAGTATTTT.

This clonotype was counted a few times. The chain recombines TRBV6-1 with TRBJ2-7, with D possibly being TRBD2 (5 bases). Deletions cut 7 bases from V and 3 bases from J, with 16 bases between. CDR3 size: 14 residues. Germline V CDR1 and CDR2: MNHNS, SASEGT. CDR3 in amino acids: CASTPGHSVYEQYF. The DNA for the CDR3 is TGTGCCAGCACCCCGGGCCATAGCGTCTACGAGCAGTACTTC.

The J gene is TRBJ2-7, the V gene TRBV27; D perhaps matches TRBD2 (7 bases). Germline loops: CDR1 MNHEY, CDR2 SMNVEV (reference sequence). Trimming pared 5 bases from V and 1 base from J, leaving 12 bases between. The CDR3 has 14 residues. The DNA for the CDR3 is TGTGCCAGCAGTAGACGGGGGGCGTCCTACGAGCAGTACGTC. This gives the protein CASSRRGASYEQYV.

This clonotype is categorized as medium-sized. The genes are TRBV27 and TRBJ1-4; no reliable D call. This CDR3 comprises 13 residues. V lost 9 bases and J lost 0, with 8 bases in between. Germline loops: CDR1 MNHEY, CDR2 SMNVEV (reference sequence). The CDR3 bases are TGTGCCAGTGCCGGGGCAACTAATGAAAAACTGTTTTTT. This translates into CASAGATNEKLFF.

This chain joins TRBV15 and TRBJ2-2; 7 bases are a match to TRBD2. Germline V CDR1 and CDR2: LNHNV, YYDKDF (reference sequence). Trimming removed 1 base from V and 4 bases from J; junction bases left unmatched: 6. The CDR3 spans 16 residues. This CDR3 reads CATSRGLGGGTGELFF. DNA for the CDR3: TGTGCCACCAGCAGAGGATTGGGCGGGGGCACCGGGGAGCTGTTTTTT.

This clonotype came up a few times. The chain combines TRBV12-3 or TRBV12-4 with TRBJ1-5; D perhaps matches TRBD1 (5 bases). This CDR3 is built from 18 residues. The ends were cut back, 8 bases at V and 0 bases at J, with 23 bases in the middle. DNA of the CDR3: TGTGCCAGCTCGTTCAGGGCCCCAATGTCCTTTAGCAATCAGCCCCAGCATTTT. Amino acids: CASSFRAPMSFSNQPQHF.

This clonotype appeared a few times. CDR3 amino acids: CAWSVGSSEKLFF. CDR3 nucleotides: TGTGCCTGGAGTGTAGGTTCTAGCGAAAAACTGTTTTTT. The V and J genes are TRBV30 and TRBJ1-4, with D unclear. The V and J ends lost 0 bases and 8 bases respectively, with 10 bases between them. Germline V gene data show CDR1 as GTSNPN and CDR2 as SVGIG (reference sequence). The CDR3 covers 13 residues.

The rearrangement joins TRBV20-1 to TRBJ2-6, with no clear D. Germline V gene lookup returns CDR1 DFQATT and CDR2 SNEGSKA (reference sequence). The CDR3 spans 15 residues. The V end lost 5 bases, the J end lost 0 bases, and 11 bases lay between the germline ends. The DNA of the CDR3 is TGCAGTGCTCCCACCATCAGCTCTGGGGCCAACGTCCTGACTTTC. As protein: CSAPTISSGANVLTF.

CDR3 in DNA: TGTGCCTGGAGTGGGGGAGTCCCCTATAATTCACCCCTCCACTTT. Translation: CAWSGGVPYNSPLHF. This chain links TRBV30 with TRBJ1-6; no clear D. The CDR3 extends over 15 amino acids. V lost 1 base to trimming and J lost 2 bases, with 9 bases between them. Germline CDR1 reads GTSNPN; CDR2 reads SVGIG (reference sequence).

As for this clonotype: Compared with germline, one end of the junction differs, possibly owing to a read error. The CDR3 bases are TGTGCCAGCGAACTAGCGGCGAACATCGGGGAGCTGTTTTTT. It specifies CASELAANIGELFF. The rearrangement joins TRBV4-2 to TRBJ2-2, with 8 bases that match TRBD2. The germline gives CDR1 LGHNA, CDR2 YNFKEQ. This CDR3 is 14 amino acids long.

The V call is TRBV11-2, the J call TRBJ1-2; no definite D call. Germline CDR1 reads SGHAT; CDR2 reads FQNNGV. With 3 bases removed from V and 2 bases from J, the gap between germline ends came to 4 bases. This CDR3 has 12 residues. The CDR3, as DNA: TGTGCCAGCAGCTTGCAGAACTATGGCTACACCTTC. It translates to CASSLQNYGYTF.